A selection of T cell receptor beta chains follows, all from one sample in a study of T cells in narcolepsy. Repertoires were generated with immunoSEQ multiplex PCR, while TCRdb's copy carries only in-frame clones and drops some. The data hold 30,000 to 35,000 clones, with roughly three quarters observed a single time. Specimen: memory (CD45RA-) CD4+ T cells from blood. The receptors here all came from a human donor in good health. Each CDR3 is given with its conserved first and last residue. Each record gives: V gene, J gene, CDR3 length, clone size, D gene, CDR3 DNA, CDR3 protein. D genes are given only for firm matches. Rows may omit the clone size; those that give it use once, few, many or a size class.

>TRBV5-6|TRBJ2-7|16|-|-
TGTGCCAGCAGCCAAGATATAAGCGAACCCACCGACGAGCAGTACTTC
CASSQDISEPTDEQYF
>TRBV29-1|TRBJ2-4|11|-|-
TGCAGCGTTATGAAAAGGGACATTCAGTACTTC
CSVMKRDIQYF
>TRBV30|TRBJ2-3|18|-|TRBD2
TGTGCCTGGAACGTCCCGTCGGGGGGAACGGGAGCCCCAGATACGCAGTATTTT
CAWNVPSGGTGAPDTQYF
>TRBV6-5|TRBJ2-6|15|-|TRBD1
TGTGCCAGCAGTACCGGGACAGCTGGGGCCAACGTCCTGACTTTC
CASSTGTAGANVLTF
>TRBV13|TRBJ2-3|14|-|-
TGTGCCAGCAGCTTGAGGGCCCGCACAGATACGCAGTATTTT
CASSLRARTDTQYF
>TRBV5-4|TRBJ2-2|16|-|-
TGTGCCAGCAGCTTGGCCGGCAGGGGCGGCACCGGGGAGCTGTTTTTT
CASSLAGRGGTGELFF
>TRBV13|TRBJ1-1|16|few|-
TGTGCCAGCAGCTTGGCCCAGGGTATGGGGAATACTGAAGCTTTCTTT
CASSLAQGMGNTEAFF
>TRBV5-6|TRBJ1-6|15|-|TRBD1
TGTGCCAGCAGCCCATTGGACAGGGTCAATTCACCCCTCCACTTT
CASSPLDRVNSPLHF
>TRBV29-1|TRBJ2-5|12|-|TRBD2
TGCAGCGTCGAGGGAGGGTCAGAGACCCAGTACTTC
CSVEGGSETQYF
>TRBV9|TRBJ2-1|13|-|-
TGTGCCAGCAGCCTAGCGCCTTACAATGAGCAGTTCTTC
CASSLAPYNEQFF
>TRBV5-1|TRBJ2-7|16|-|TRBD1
TGCGCCAGCAGCTTGGAATGGACAGGGGGATACTACGAGCAGTACTTC
CASSLEWTGGYYEQYF
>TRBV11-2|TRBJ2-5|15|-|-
TGTGCCAGCAGATGGGGCCGGGGGGCCCTGGAGACCCAGTACTTC
CASRWGRGALETQYF
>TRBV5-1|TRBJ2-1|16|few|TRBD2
TGCGCCAGCAGCTTGACTGGGACTAGCGGGCTCAATGAGCAGTTCTTC
CASSLTGTSGLNEQFF
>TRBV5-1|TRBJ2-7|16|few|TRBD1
TGCGCCAGCAGCTTGACTCCCGGGACAGGGGCCTACGAGCAGTACTTC
CASSLTPGTGAYEQYF
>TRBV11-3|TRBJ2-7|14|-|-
TGTGCCAGCAGCTTAGCCCCGGGAGCGTACGAGCAGTACTTC
CASSLAPGAYEQYF
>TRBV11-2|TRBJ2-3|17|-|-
TGTGCCAGCAGCTTAGGAGTTCGGGACTGGGAGCAAGATACGCAGTATTTT
CASSLGVRDWEQDTQYF
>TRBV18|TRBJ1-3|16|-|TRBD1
TGTGCCAGCTCACCGAACAGGGGGACACAGGGAAACACCATATATTTT
CASSPNRGTQGNTIYF
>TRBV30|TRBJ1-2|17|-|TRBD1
TGTGCCTGGAGTTCCGACCCCTCCCCCGACAGGGGCTATGGCTACACCTTC
CAWSSDPSPDRGYGYTF
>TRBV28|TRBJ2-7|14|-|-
TGTGCCAGCAGTTCCCCGGACCTGGAGAGCGAGCAGTACTTC
CASSSPDLESEQYF
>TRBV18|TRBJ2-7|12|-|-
TGTGCCAGCTCGGGGAGCTCCTACGAGCAGTACTTC
CASSGSSYEQYF
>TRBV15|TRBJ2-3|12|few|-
TGTGCCACCTCCGATGGTCTGACGGTGCAGTATTTT
CATSDGLTVQYF
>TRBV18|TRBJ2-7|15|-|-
TGTGCCAGCTCACCACGGGTTCAGGGATCGGGCGAGCAGTACTTC
CASSPRVQGSGEQYF
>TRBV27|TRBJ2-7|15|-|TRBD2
TGTGCCAGCAGTTTAACTAGCGGGACGCCTCACCGCGAGTACTTC
CASSLTSGTPHREYF
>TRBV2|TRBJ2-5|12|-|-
TGTGCCAGCAGGTTCTTGGGAGAGACCCAGTACTTC
CASRFLGETQYF